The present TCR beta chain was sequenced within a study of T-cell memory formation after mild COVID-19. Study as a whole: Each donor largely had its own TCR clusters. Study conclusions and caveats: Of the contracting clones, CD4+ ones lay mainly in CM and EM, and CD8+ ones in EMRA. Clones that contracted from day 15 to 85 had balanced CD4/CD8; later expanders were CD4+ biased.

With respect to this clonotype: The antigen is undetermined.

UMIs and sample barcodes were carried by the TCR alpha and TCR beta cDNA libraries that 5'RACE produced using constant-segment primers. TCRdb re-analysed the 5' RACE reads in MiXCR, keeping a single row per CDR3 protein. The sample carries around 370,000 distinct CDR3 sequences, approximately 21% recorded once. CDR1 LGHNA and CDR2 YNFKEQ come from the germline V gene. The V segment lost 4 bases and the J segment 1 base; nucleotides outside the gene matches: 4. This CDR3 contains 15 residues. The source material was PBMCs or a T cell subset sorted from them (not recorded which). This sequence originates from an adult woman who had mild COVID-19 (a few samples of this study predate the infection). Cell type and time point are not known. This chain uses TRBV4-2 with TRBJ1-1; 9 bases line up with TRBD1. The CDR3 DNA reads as TGTGCCAGCAGCCCACAGGGGGCAGGGAACACTGAAGCTTTCTTT. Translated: CASSPQGAGNTEAFF.